This T cell receptor beta chain was documented in a study of CD39 and CD103 CD8 tumor-infiltrating T cells. The table came from immunoSEQ multiplex PCR; TCRdb's copy has only in-frame clones and leaves some out. The sample gives thousands of clones, about three fifths of which show up once; around 50% is in the top ten. The CDR3 has 18 residues. The V gene lost 1 base and the J gene lost 0 bases, with 18 bases spanning the gap. Germline CDR1 reads SGHVS; CDR2 reads FNYEAQ. This clone was counted a single time. This sequence joins TRBV7-6 and TRBJ1-1; D is possibly TRBD1 (6 bases). Sequences were obtained from CD8+ T cells sorted from blood. Subset: total memory CD8 T cells (CD45RA-CCR7+/-) from blood or uninvolved lymph node. The receptor's source is a human donor with head and neck squamous cell carcinoma. The CDR3 bases are TGTGCCAGCAGCTTAGGCGCGAAGGGGGGGGTACTGAACACTGAAGCTTTCTTT. This codes for CASSLGAKGGVLNTEAFF.